The rows below give T cell receptor beta chains drawn from one sample of a study of OX40 agonist ivuxolimab in advanced cancers. Sequenced by immunoSEQ multiplex PCR; TCRdb stores in-frame clones only, minus some. The repertoire holds 60,000 to 85,000 clones, with roughly 87% as singletons. Sample: CD4+ or CD8+ T cells sorted from blood, taken in a trial of the OX40 agonist ivuxolimab. Receptor source: an adult with an advanced solid tumor such as melanoma, head and neck, liver or kidney cancer. Both conserved end residues are part of each CDR3. D genes are given only for firm matches. Only part of the rows carry a size: once, few, many, or a class if the clone is expanded.

V gene,D gene,clone size,J gene,CDR3 protein,CDR3 DNA
TRBV6-6,-,-,TRBJ2-7,CASTAGRHEQYF,TGTGCCAGCACCGCCGGCAGGCACGAGCAGTACTTC
TRBV30,TRBD1,-,TRBJ2-6,CAWSVERTGGQISGANVLTF,TGTGCCTGGAGTGTTGAGAGGACAGGGGGCCAAATCTCTGGGGCCAACGTCCTGACTTTC
TRBV6-1,-,-,TRBJ1-5,CASSKQGMGPQHF,TGTGCCAGCAGTAAACAGGGTATGGGGCCCCAGCATTTT
TRBV6-5,-,-,TRBJ1-3,CASSKNSGNTIYF,TGTGCCAGCAGTAAAAACTCTGGAAACACCATATATTTT
TRBV27,-,-,TRBJ1-6,CASSWKVGSYNSPLHF,TGTGCCAGCAGTTGGAAGGTTGGGTCCTATAATTCACCCCTCCACTTT
TRBV5-1,TRBD2,-,TRBJ2-1,CASSQGLAGVNEQFF,TGCGCCAGCAGCCAGGGACTAGCGGGAGTCAATGAGCAGTTCTTC
TRBV19,TRBD1,-,TRBJ2-7,CASRRTGGTFYEQYF,TGTGCCAGTAGGAGAACAGGGGGCACTTTTTACGAGCAGTACTTC
TRBV5-5,-,-,TRBJ2-3,CASSLEEGLTQYF,TGTGCCAGCAGCTTGGAAGAGGGGTTGACGCAGTATTTT
TRBV18,-,-,TRBJ1-1,CASSPYSDNTEAFF,TGTGCCAGCTCACCTTACTCGGACAACACTGAAGCTTTCTTT
TRBV6-5,-,few,TRBJ2-7,CASAYKGEQYF,TGTGCCAGCGCTTATAAGGGCGAGCAGTACTTC
TRBV6-5,-,-,TRBJ2-7,CASTKNSGISYEQYF,TGTGCCAGCACCAAAAATAGTGGGATCTCCTACGAGCAGTACTTC
TRBV7-3,-,once,TRBJ1-2,CASSFDGRYGYTF,TGTGCCAGCAGCTTCGACGGCCGCTATGGCTACACCTTC
TRBV28,-,-,TRBJ2-6,CASSLGSAFSGANVLTF,TGTGCCAGCAGCCTCGGGAGCGCCTTTTCTGGGGCCAACGTCCTGACTTTC
TRBV2,-,-,TRBJ2-3,CASRKGTGRTDTQYF,TGTGCCAGCAGAAAAGGAACAGGGCGGACAGATACGCAGTATTTT
TRBV5-1,TRBD2,-,TRBJ2-7,CASSLGTSGTHEQYF,TGCGCCAGCAGCTTGGGGACTAGCGGGACTCACGAGCAGTACTTC
TRBV28,TRBD1,-,TRBJ1-5,CASSNAGGADFSNQPQHF,TGTGCCAGCAGCAATGCAGGGGGCGCGGACTTTAGCAATCAGCCCCAGCATTTT
TRBV7-2,-,few,TRBJ2-5,CASSAMGRQETQYF,TGTGCCAGCAGCGCAATGGGACGGCAAGAGACCCAGTACTTC
TRBV9,TRBD1,-,TRBJ2-4,CASSGDSGTGNIQYF,TGTGCCAGCAGCGGGGATTCCGGGACAGGAAACATTCAGTACTTC
TRBV7-8,-,-,TRBJ1-2,CASSPPSNYGYTF,TGTGCCAGCAGCCCACCCAGTAACTATGGCTACACCTTC
TRBV4-2,TRBD2,-,TRBJ2-1,CASSHRPGGGDNEQFF,TGTGCCAGCAGCCACCGCCCGGGCGGGGGGGACAATGAGCAGTTCTTC
TRBV6-6,-,-,TRBJ1-3,CASSSQGLSGNTIYF,TGTGCCAGCAGCTCGCAGGGCCTCTCTGGAAACACCATATATTTT
TRBV6-4,TRBD2,-,TRBJ2-5,CAPKSGASGRASETQYF,TGTGCCCCCAAGAGTGGGGCTAGCGGGAGGGCTTCTGAGACCCAGTACTTC
TRBV12-5,TRBD1,-,TRBJ1-2,CASGLVTGGTNYGYTF,TGTGCTAGTGGTTTGGTGACAGGGGGTACTAACTATGGCTACACCTTC
TRBV18,-,-,TRBJ2-4,CASSPPGLVKNIQYF,TGTGCCAGCTCACCACCAGGTCTAGTCAAAAACATTCAGTACTTC
TRBV18,-,-,TRBJ1-3,CASSPPGGVAGNTIYF,TGTGCCAGCTCACCACCGGGAGGGGTTGCTGGAAACACCATATATTTT
TRBV6-1,-,few,TRBJ2-7,CASPRGTEQYF,TGTGCCAGCCCCCGGGGCACCGAGCAGTACTTC
TRBV11-3,TRBD1,-,TRBJ2-7,CASSLQGAPREQYF,TGTGCCAGCAGCTTACAGGGGGCGCCCCGCGAGCAGTACTTC
TRBV5-1,-,-,TRBJ2-7,CASTLATGSSYEQYF,TGCGCCAGCACCTTGGCGACAGGCAGCTCCTACGAGCAGTACTTC
TRBV7-9,TRBD2,-,TRBJ2-3,CALGAGLAGRTDTQYF,TGTGCCCTCGGGGCGGGACTAGCGGGACGCACAGATACGCAGTATTTT
TRBV7-2,TRBD2,-,TRBJ2-7,CASSLSSGRDEQYF,TGTGCCAGCAGCTTGTCTAGCGGGAGGGACGAGCAGTACTTC
TRBV7-3,TRBD1,-,TRBJ1-2,CASSPGAGGRYTF,TGTGCCAGCAGCCCCGGGGCAGGGGGACGCTACACCTTC
TRBV6-4,-,-,TRBJ2-2,CASRFRVLTGELFF,TGTGCCAGCCGCTTCCGGGTCCTGACCGGGGAGCTGTTTTTT
TRBV6-6,-,-,TRBJ1-1,CASSYSFNTEAFF,TGTGCCAGCAGTTACTCCTTTAACACTGAAGCTTTCTTT
TRBV9,-,-,TRBJ2-1,CASSVALPYNEQFF,TGTGCCAGCAGCGTAGCCCTCCCATACAATGAGCAGTTCTTC
TRBV18,-,-,TRBJ1-4,CASSPGGPYEKLFF,TGTGCCAGCTCACCTGGGGGTCCTTATGAAAAACTGTTTTTT
TRBV11-3,-,-,TRBJ2-7,CASSQVGDEQYF,TGTGCCAGCAGCCAGGTCGGGGACGAGCAGTACTTC
TRBV7-8,TRBD1,-,TRBJ1-5,CASSSPTGGSFHSNQPQHF,TGTGCCAGCAGCTCGCCGACAGGGGGCTCCTTTCATAGCAATCAGCCCCAGCATTTT
TRBV28,TRBD1,-,TRBJ1-5,CASSFGTVQPQHF,TGTGCCAGCAGTTTTGGGACAGTTCAGCCCCAGCATTTT
TRBV7-2,-,few,TRBJ1-5,CASSLLVNQPQHF,TGTGCCAGCAGCTTATTGGTAAATCAGCCCCAGCATTTT
TRBV27,-,-,TRBJ2-7,CASSLSNFRGQTYEQYF,TGTGCCAGCAGTTTATCCAATTTCAGGGGCCAGACCTACGAGCAGTACTTC
TRBV5-4,-,-,TRBJ1-2,CASSSDQGTGRGGYTF,TGTGCCAGCAGCTCTGATCAGGGGACCGGGCGAGGAGGCTACACCTTC
TRBV18,-,-,TRBJ2-3,CASSSRGTDTQYF,TGTGCCAGCTCATCCAGGGGCACAGATACGCAGTATTTT
TRBV5-1,-,-,TRBJ1-4,CASSFYGGDEKLFF,TGCGCCAGCAGCTTCTACGGAGGTGATGAAAAACTGTTTTTT
TRBV5-1,TRBD2,-,TRBJ2-1,CASSLTSGSYNEQFF,TGCGCCAGCAGCCTGACTAGCGGGTCCTACAATGAGCAGTTCTTC
TRBV5-5,TRBD1,-,TRBJ1-5,CASSLERQGTQPQHF,TGTGCCAGCAGCTTGGAGCGACAGGGGACTCAGCCCCAGCATTTT
TRBV14,-,-,TRBJ2-5,CASSQGSSETQYF,TGTGCCAGCAGCCAAGGGTCTTCTGAGACCCAGTACTTC
TRBV19,-,-,TRBJ1-5,CASSLAAYSNQPQHF,TGTGCCAGTAGTTTAGCAGCCTATAGCAATCAGCCCCAGCATTTT
TRBV18,-,-,TRBJ2-5,CASSPTAIGGQETQYF,TGTGCCAGCTCACCGACTGCCATTGGGGGCCAAGAGACCCAGTACTTC
TRBV4-2,TRBD2,-,TRBJ2-7,CASSQEVGGSSSYEQYF,TGTGCCAGCAGCCAAGAAGTCGGCGGGAGTAGTTCCTACGAGCAGTACTTC
TRBV5-1,TRBD2,-,TRBJ2-5,CASSLALASETQYF,TGCGCCAGCAGCTTGGCACTAGCGTCAGAGACCCAGTACTTC
TRBV5-4,TRBD2,once,TRBJ2-1,CASSSTSGPYNEQFF,TGTGCCAGCAGCTCTACTAGCGGTCCCTACAATGAGCAGTTCTTC